Each of the 31 T cell receptor beta chains below was sequenced from the same sample in a study of blood T cell repertoires in COVID-19. TCRdb's table, derived via immunoSEQ multiplex PCR, lists solely in-frame clones and lacks some. The profile shows approximately 130,000 clones, roughly 90% of them singletons. The specimen was peripheral blood. Receptors originate from a man between 50 and 59 years old with acute or convalescent COVID-19.

This chain uses TRBV7-2 with TRBJ2-1; a possible D gene is TRBD2 (6 bases). The germline V and J ends were trimmed by 1 base and 4 bases, with 17 bases remaining between them. Germline V gene data show CDR1 as SGHTA and CDR2 as FQGNSA. The length of the CDR3 is 17 residues. Here the CDR3 DNA reads TGTGCCAGCAGCTTAGGGGGACTCTCCCTTAGTTACAATGAGCAGTTCTTC. Amino acids: CASSLGGLSLSYNEQFF. The full variable domain, its missing parts supplied by reference TRBV7-2 and TRBJ2-1, is GAGVSQSPSNKVTEKGKDVELRCDPISGHTALYWYRQSLGQGLEFLIYFQGNSAPDKSGLPSDRFSAERTGGSVSTLTIQRTQQEDSAVYLCASSLGGLSLSYNEQFFGPGTRLTVL.

The J gene is TRBJ2-1, the V gene TRBV5-4; possibly TRBD1 for D (5 bases). Trimming shortened V by 1 base and J by 9 bases, and 17 bases separated the two germline ends. CDR1 is SGHNT, CDR2 YYREEE, per germline (reference sequence). The CDR3 consists of 15 residues. The CDR3 nucleotides read TGTGCCAGCAGCTTGTTGGGCCAGGGCCATGGTGAGCAGTTCTTC. This sequence encodes CASSLLGQGHGEQFF. Full variable domain (remainder filled in from reference TRBV5-4 and TRBJ2-1): ETGVTQSPTHLIKTRGQQVTLRCSSQSGHNTVSWYQQALGQGPQFIFQYYREEENGRGNFPPRFSGLQFPNYSSELNVNALELDDSALYLCASSLLGQGHGEQFFGPGTRLTVL.

This clone was counted a single time. The J gene is TRBJ2-7, the V gene TRBV3-1 (or the pseudogene TRBV3-2); maybe TRBD1 (6 bases). The CDR3 extends over 13 amino acids. Trimming took off 4 bases at V and 3 bases at J, with 10 bases between the two ends. Germline V lookup: CDR1 LGHDT, CDR2 YNNKEL (reference sequence). CDR3 in DNA: TGTGCCAGCAGCCCCGGACAGCTCTACGAGCAGTACTTC. It encodes CASSPGQLYEQYF.

This chain joins TRBV11-2 and TRBJ2-1; tentatively, D is TRBD2 (5 bases). The germline CDR1 and CDR2 sequences are SGHAT and FQNNGV. The V and J ends lost 8 bases and 7 bases respectively, with 24 bases between them. CDR3 size: 16 residues. CDR3 loop: CASRLMDLEYGNEQFF. In DNA form, the CDR3 reads TGTGCCAGCCGCCTCATGGACTTAGAGTACGGGAATGAGCAGTTCTTC.

This chain uses TRBV6-1 with TRBJ2-5; TRBD2 aligns across 10 bases. The germline V gene has CDR1 MNHNS and CDR2 SASEGT. V was clipped by 3 bases and J by 2 bases; unmatched bases: 12. This CDR3 has 18 amino acids. The chain's CDR3 is CASSDQISGRAVQETQYF. The CDR3 DNA reads as TGTGCCAGCAGTGACCAAATCAGCGGGAGGGCCGTACAAGAGACCCAGTACTTC.

V gene TRBV30 combines with J gene TRBJ1-1; D possibly corresponds to TRBD1 (6 bases). This CDR3 has 18 residues. V was cut by 0 bases and J by 1 base, with 21 bases left in between. From germline, CDR1 is GTSNPN and CDR2 SVGIG (reference sequence). In nucleotides, the CDR3 is TGTGCCTGGAGTGTACGGTCACTCATGCGGGGGGCGAACACTGAAGCTTTCTTT. Encoded protein: CAWSVRSLMRGANTEAFF.

V and J are TRBV6-1 and TRBJ2-7; possibly TRBD2 for D (5 bases). Trimming cost V 0 bases and J 2 bases, with 14 bases left between them. The CDR3 contains 16 residues. Germline-derived CDR1 and CDR2 are MNHNS and SASEGT. As DNA, the CDR3 is TGTGCCAGCAGTGAAGCGCAGGAGAGGGTCGCCTACGAGCAGTACTTC. Translation: CASSEAQERVAYEQYF.

The chain has TRBV6-5 and TRBJ2-5; 12 nucleotides line up with TRBD2. The CDR3 is made up of 16 amino acids. Germline values: CDR1 MNHEY, CDR2 SVGAGI. V trimming: 0 bases; J trimming: 4 bases; junction bases outside the gene matches: 3. This CDR3 reads CASSYSGLAGLETQYF. Here the CDR3 DNA reads TGTGCCAGCAGTTACTCTGGACTAGCGGGATTAGAGACCCAGTACTTC.

This chain uses TRBV7-9 with TRBJ2-7, with TRBD1 matching over 8 bases. CDR1 and CDR2 (germline): SEHNR, FQNEAQ (reference sequence). The junction had 8 bases not matched to a gene; V was cut back by 7 bases and J by 3 bases. CDR3 length: 14 residues. For the CDR3, the DNA is TGTGCCAGCACCGGGACAGGTATTCTCTACGAGCAGTACTTC. It is translated as CASTGTGILYEQYF.

The rearrangement joins TRBV6-5 to TRBJ1-5, with 9 positions matching TRBD1. Germline lookup yields CDR1 MNHEY and CDR2 SVGAGI. The CDR3 length is 15 residues. After removal of 6 bases from V and 7 bases from J, the junction contained 10 bases not matched to a gene. CDR3 region: CASRMMDRGGQPQHF. The CDR3 coding sequence is TGTGCCAGCAGGATGATGGACAGGGGAGGCCAGCCCCAGCATTTT.

V usage is TRBV4-3 and J usage is TRBJ1-2; D is unclear. Germline CDR1 is LGHNA and CDR2 is YSLEER. V lost 2 bases to trimming and J lost 3 bases, with 13 bases between them. The CDR3 spans 15 residues. The CDR3 DNA reads as TGCGCCAGCAGCCAAACCACCGCTAGTTACTATGGCTACACCTTC. This codes for CASSQTTASYYGYTF.

The CDR3 DNA reads TGTGCCAGCAGCGTAGAACCTAGCGGGAGAACAGATACGCAGTATTTT. Encoded protein: CASSVEPSGRTDTQYF. The chain links TRBV9 to TRBJ2-3, with 10 bases fitting TRBD2. Per germline, CDR1 SGDLS and CDR2 YYNGEE. The CDR3 consists of 16 residues. Unmatched junction bases numbered 4, after V lost 0 bases and J lost 3 bases.

The rearrangement uses TRBV5-1 and TRBJ1-4; TRBD1 matches 8 bases. This CDR3 comprises 21 residues. V lost 1 base and J lost 2; bases outside the gene matches: 19. The germline gives CDR1 SGHRS, CDR2 YFSETQ. CDR3 bases: TGCGCCAGCAGCTTGTCCATTCCTGGACAGGGAGGGGAACCGACTAATGAAAAACTGTTTTTT. Amino acid sequence: CASSLSIPGQGGEPTNEKLFF.

The chain has TRBV7-6 and TRBJ2-7; 8 nucleotides match TRBD2. The CDR3 has 14 amino acids. Per germline, CDR1 SGHVS and CDR2 FNYEAQ. Trimming at V came to 0 bases and at J to 7 bases, leaving 5 bases not matched to a gene. CDR3 sequence: CASSLAQTSGEQYF. DNA of the CDR3: TGTGCCAGCAGCTTAGCCCAAACTAGCGGTGAGCAGTACTTC.

The rearrangement links TRBV24-1 to TRBJ2-5; tentative D call: TRBD2 (6 bases). CDR1 is KGHDR and CDR2 is SFDVKD in the germline V gene. V gave up 4 bases and J gave up 7 bases, with 18 bases separating them. CDR3 length: 15 residues. CDR3: CATSDPGTLSGTQYF. The CDR3 bases are TGTGCCACCAGTGACCCCGGGACTCTAAGTGGGACCCAGTACTTC.

The chain couples TRBV10-2 to TRBJ1-3; 7 bases are a match to TRBD1. Germline-derived CDR1 and CDR2 are WSHSY and SAAADI. The CDR3 runs 15 residues. The V gene end was trimmed by 6 bases and the J gene end by 6 bases; junction bases not matched to a gene: 11. In DNA, the CDR3 is TGCGCCAGCAGGCCAGACCGGGACAGAGAAAACACCATATATTTT. Its protein product is CASRPDRDRENTIYF.

This sequence joins TRBV7-7 and TRBJ2-1, with 10 positions matching TRBD2. With V trimmed by 5 bases and J by 5 bases, 9 bases remained unmatched. Germline values: CDR1 SSHAT, CDR2 FNYEAQ (reference sequence). The CDR3 runs to 16 residues. The CDR3 bases are TGTGCCAGCAGCCTCCTCACTAGCGGGACAGACAATGAGCAGTTCTTC. Its protein product is CASSLLTSGTDNEQFF. Full variable domain (remainder filled in from reference TRBV7-7 and TRBJ2-1): GAGVSQSPRYKVTKRGQDVTLRCDPISSHATLYWYQQALGQGPEFLTYFNYEAQPDKSGLPSDRFSAERPEGSISTLTIQRTEQRDSAMYRCASSLLTSGTDNEQFFGPGTRLTVL.

CDR3 region: CAMTSGAYNEQFF. Written as DNA, the CDR3 is TGTGCCATGACTAGCGGGGCCTACAATGAGCAGTTCTTC. The V and J genes are TRBV7-9 and TRBJ2-1, with 11 positions matching TRBD2. CDR1 is SEHNR and CDR2 is FQNEAQ in the germline V gene (reference sequence). V shed 10 bases, J shed 2 bases, and the junction held 1 base outside the gene matches. The CDR3 is made up of 13 amino acids.

The CDR3 sequence is CASSGQGNTEAFF. As DNA, the CDR3 is TGTGCCAGTAGTGGACAGGGGAACACTGAAGCTTTCTTT. The rearrangement joins TRBV19 to TRBJ1-1, with 8 nucleotides matching TRBD1. CDR1 is LNHDA and CDR2 is SQIVND in the germline V gene (reference sequence). The CDR3 is made up of 13 amino acids. V trimming: 5 bases; J trimming: 1 base; junction bases outside the gene matches: 0.

The V gene is TRBV6-5, the J gene TRBJ2-7, with 9 bases identical to TRBD2. Trimming cost V 6 bases and J 7 bases; bases outside gene matches: 7. In germline, CDR1 is MNHEY, CDR2 SVGAGI. The CDR3 is 13 residues long. The CDR3 region has the DNA TGTGCCAGCAGCCTAGGACTAGCGAGGGAGCAGTACTTC. Translating it yields CASSLGLAREQYF.

The CDR3 here is CASSFGREGIDEQYF. CDR3 bases: TGCGCCAGCAGCTTTGGGCGGGAGGGCATCGACGAGCAGTACTTC. The rearrangement links TRBV5-1 to TRBJ2-7, with 9 nucleotides matching TRBD2. The trim removed 2 bases at V and 5 bases at J, leaving 8 bases unmatched. Germline assignment: CDR1 SGHRS and CDR2 YFSETQ. The CDR3 is 15 amino acids.

V and J are TRBV5-1 and TRBJ1-1, with D unclear. Germline V gene lookup returns CDR1 SGHRS and CDR2 YFSETQ. CDR3 length equals 13 residues. Trimming took 0 bases from V and 7 from J, leaving 10 bases between them. CDR3 loop: CASSLAERVEAFF. The DNA for the CDR3 is TGCGCCAGCAGCTTGGCCGAACGGGTTGAAGCTTTCTTT.

V and J are TRBV5-4 and TRBJ2-7, with 7 bases fitting TRBD1. V gave up 4 bases and J gave up 5 bases; unmatched junction bases: 12. This CDR3 is built from 15 residues. Germline loops: CDR1 SGHNT, CDR2 YYREEE (reference sequence). The CDR3 reads CASSPRDSYSDEQYF. CDR3 sequence (DNA): TGTGCCAGCAGCCCCCGGGACAGCTATTCCGACGAGCAGTACTTC.

The rearrangement uses TRBV27 and TRBJ2-7, with TRBD2 matching 9 bases. V trimming: 8 bases; J trimming: 2 bases; junction bases outside the gene matches: 10. The CDR3 is 15 residues long. Germline V lookup: CDR1 MNHEY, CDR2 SMNVEV (reference sequence). This CDR3 is CASLALASGTYEQYF. The CDR3 region has the DNA TGTGCCAGCCTCGCTTTGGCTAGCGGGACCTACGAGCAGTACTTC.

The rearrangement links TRBV30 to TRBJ2-1, with D perhaps TRBD2 (5 bases). CDR1 and CDR2 (germline): GTSNPN, SVGIG (reference sequence). The CDR3 sequence is 21 residues long. V was trimmed by 6 bases and J by 4 bases, leaving 37 bases between them. CDR3 DNA: TGTGCCTGCCAATCTCCGGTAAGCGGATACAATCTCATACCCGGATACAATGAGCAGTTCTTC. The encoded protein is CACQSPVSGYNLIPGYNEQFF. The variable domain in full, with the rest retrieved from reference TRBV30 and TRBJ2-1, is SQTIHQWPATLVQPVGSPLSLECTVEGTSNPNLYWYRQAAGRGLQLLFYSVGIGQISSEVPQNLSASRPQDRQFILSSKKLLLSDSGFYLCACQSPVSGYNLIPGYNEQFFGPGTRLTVL.

The genes are TRBV9 and TRBJ2-1, with 9 bases aligning to TRBD2. The V gene end was trimmed by 0 bases and the J gene end by 3 bases; junction bases not matched to a gene: 13. The CDR3 spans 19 residues. Germline CDR1 is SGDLS and CDR2 is YYNGEE. CDR3 sequence: CASSVGFSGGLAIYNEQFF. In nucleotides, the CDR3 is TGTGCCAGCAGCGTAGGCTTTTCGGGTGGACTAGCGATCTACAATGAGCAGTTCTTC.

The chain is built from TRBV5-1 and TRBJ1-1, with 10 bases aligning to TRBD1. Germline values: CDR1 SGHRS, CDR2 YFSETQ. This CDR3 has 14 amino acids. The trim removed 5 bases at V and 3 bases at J, leaving 4 bases unmatched. CDR3 sequence: CASRRDRGYTEAFF. CDR3 nucleotides: TGCGCCAGCAGACGGGACAGGGGTTACACTGAAGCTTTCTTT. Drawing the rest from reference TRBV5-1 and TRBJ1-1, the complete variable domain is KAGVTQTPRYLIKTRGQQVTLSCSPISGHRSVSWYQQTPGQGLQFLFEYFSETQRNKGNFPGRFSGRQFSNSRSEMNVSTLELGDSALYLCASRRDRGYTEAFFGQGTRLTVV.

V is TRBV29-1 and J is TRBJ2-3, with D unresolved. V lost 3 bases to trimming and J lost 1 base, with 8 bases between them. The germline V gene has CDR1 SQVTM and CDR2 ANQGSEA. The length of the CDR3 is 13 residues. The CDR3 DNA sequence: TGCAGCGTTGAGCCCCGGGGCACAGATACGCAGTATTTT. Translated, it gives CSVEPRGTDTQYF.

This sequence joins TRBV5-1 and TRBJ2-2; 9 nucleotides align to TRBD2. Trimming cost V 0 bases and J 2 bases; bases outside gene matches: 2. The CDR3 runs to 16 residues. Germline V lookup: CDR1 SGHRS, CDR2 YFSETQ. CDR3 amino acids: CASSLVAGANTGELFF. The DNA of the CDR3 is TGCGCCAGCAGCTTGGTAGCGGGAGCAAACACCGGGGAGCTGTTTTTT.

This chain uses TRBV6-2 or TRBV6-3 with TRBJ2-5, with a weak D call TRBD1 (6 bases). The V gene's germline CDR1 is MNHEY and CDR2 SVGEGT. Trimming took 0 bases from V and 4 from J, leaving 9 bases between them. The CDR3 covers 14 residues. The CDR3 DNA is TGTGCCAGCAGTTACTCAGCCAGGGGAGAGACCCAGTACTTC. This encodes CASSYSARGETQYF.

This chain uses TRBV29-1 with TRBJ2-7; 12 bases line up with TRBD1. Germline CDR1 is SQVTM and CDR2 is ANQGSEA. Trimming removed 4 bases from V and 7 bases from J; junction bases left unmatched: 5. CDR3 length: 13 residues. CDR3 amino acids: CSVGGQGAWEQYF. DNA of the CDR3: TGCAGCGTTGGGGGACAGGGGGCGTGGGAGCAGTACTTC.